This TCR beta chain derives from a study of control samples from healthy donors and cancer patients. V was trimmed by 6 bases and J by 1 base, leaving 16 bases between them. This CDR3 has 15 amino acids. The germline V gene encodes CDR1 SQVTM and CDR2 ANQGSEA. Here immunoSEQ multiplex PCR was the method, and the copy in TCRdb shows in-frame clones only, minus some. The sample yields approximately 100,000 clones, 86% seen once. This clone was counted once. This receptor was identified in a man younger than 45 in good health. The rearrangement links TRBV29-1 to TRBJ2-1, with D tentatively TRBD2 (6 bases). The sample consisted of blood. The CDR3 loop reads CSVEGTLSSYNEQFF. CDR3 nucleotide sequence: TGCAGCGTGGAGGGGACGCTATCATCCTACAATGAGCAGTTCTTC.